The clone carrying this T cell receptor (beta chain) showed up many times. Its antigen is not identified. This entry comes from a study of T cells in Graves' hyperthyroidism and ophthalmopathy. General study points: The model anticipated ophthalmopathy a median around six months pre-onset.

Amplification targeted TCR beta CDR3 regions from RNA transcripts. The primer set for the first-round RT-PCR of the TCR CDR3 was HTBI. MiXCR, run by TCRdb on the multiplex PCR reads, gives a single entry per CDR3 protein. This table has about 330,000 distinct CDR3 sequences, about an eighth appearing once. This sample holds PBMCs from roughly 10 ml fresh peripheral blood. CDR1 is MNHNS and CDR2 is SASEGT in the germline V gene. The CDR3 is 12 residues long. Trimming stripped 6 bases from V and 9 bases from J, with 12 bases between. The sequenced sample was blood. J is TRBJ2-1 and V is TRBV6-1; D may be TRBD2 (6 bases). The receptor's source is a woman aged 40 to 50 with Graves' ophthalmopathy. As DNA, the CDR3 is TGTGCCAGCAGGGGAGGAGGGGTTGAGCAGTTCTTC. Translation: CASRGGGVEQFF.